The source of this T cell receptor beta chain is a study of T-cell memory formation after mild COVID-19. Whole-study context: Most TCR clusters belonged to a single donor.

The study, taken as a whole, reports: Pre-infection memory carried some responding clones, suggesting that cross-reactive memory joined. Still unconfirmed is whether the second-wave clones peaking on day 37 recognized SARS-CoV-2.

Trimming shortened V by 2 bases and J by 10 bases, and 11 bases separated the two germline ends. Germline CDR1 is KGHSH and CDR2 is LQKENI. The CDR3 has 13 amino acids. TCRdb itself ran the 5' RACE reads through MiXCR, one entry per CDR3 protein. The sample lists under 200,000 distinct CDR3 sequences, roughly 13% occurring once. With regard to this clonotype: Its antigen is as yet unknown.

The TCR originated in a man younger than 35 who had mild COVID-19 (a few samples of this study predate the infection). Cell type and time point are not known. This chain uses TRBV18 with TRBJ1-4; D may be TRBD1 (5 bases). Sequenced: PBMCs or a T cell subset sorted from them (not recorded which). The CDR3 loop reads CASSPIGGRKLFF. The CDR3 coding sequence is TGTGCCAGCTCACCAATCGGGGGTCGAAAACTGTTTTTT. Complete variable domain (other parts from reference TRBV18 and TRBJ1-4): NAGVMQNPRHLVRRRGQEARLRCSPMKGHSHVYWYRQLPEEGLKFMVYLQKENIIDESGMPKERFSAEFPKEGPSILRIQQVVRGDSAAYFCASSPIGGRKLFFGSGTQLSVL.